The clone carrying this TCR beta chain was detected only once. Sequencing used immunoSEQ multiplex PCR; TCRdb keeps in-frame clones, though not all of them. The data hold about 14,000 clones, with 60% to 85% observed a single time. This record comes from a study of CD4+ T cells in melanoma. Germline assignment: CDR1 MRHNA and CDR2 SNTAGT. The CDR3 covers 13 residues. The ends were cut back, 5 bases at V and 4 bases at J, with 12 bases in the middle. The TCR comes from a human donor with melanoma. The gene calls are TRBV6-4 and TRBJ2-7; D perhaps matches TRBD1 (5 bases). The source material was cells from a culture (not recorded whether cultured in vitro). Here the CDR3 DNA reads TGTGCCAGCAGTTCAGGGCGTCAGTACGAGCAGTACTTC. It encodes CASSSGRQYEQYF.